The 27 T cell receptor beta chains below all came from one sample that was sequenced in a study of CD8 T cells in ankylosing spondylitis. TCRdb recomputed calls from the 5' RACE reads with MiXCR, one row per CDR3 protein. This sample has 230,000 or so distinct CDR3 sequences; about a sixth occur once, and the top ten carry less than 35%. Material for sequencing was blood, either unsorted or a sorted T cell fraction (not recorded which). These receptors came from a male donor with ankylosing spondylitis or in good health (not recorded which).

This sequence joins TRBV12-3 or TRBV12-4 and TRBJ2-5; D may be TRBD2 (5 bases). V lost 7 bases, J lost 3 bases, and 12 bases lay in between. The CDR3 runs 13 residues. The CDR3 region is CASNPGGEETQYF. CDR3 DNA: TGTGCCAGCAATCCCGGAGGCGAAGAGACCCAGTACTTC.

This clonotype was observed at least ten times. The chain carries TRBV4-3 and TRBJ2-7, with TRBD1 matching over 7 bases. From germline, CDR1 is LGHNA and CDR2 YSLEER. Trimming took 1 base from V and 1 from J; bases not matched to a gene: 1. This CDR3 is 14 amino acids long. The CDR3 sequence: CASSQGQGSYEQYF. The CDR3 DNA follows: TGCGCCAGCAGCCAAGGACAGGGTTCCTACGAGCAGTACTTC.

This clonotype was seen only a few times. The rearrangement links TRBV9 to TRBJ2-7; TRBD2 aligns across 7 bases. Trimming cost V 3 bases and J 6 bases; bases outside gene matches: 3. Germline V gene lookup returns CDR1 SGDLS and CDR2 YYNGEE. The CDR3 is 12 amino acids. The CDR3 reads CASSATGGEQYF. In nucleotides, the CDR3 is TGTGCCAGCAGCGCCACGGGAGGCGAGCAGTACTTC.

The V gene is TRBV27, the J gene TRBJ2-3; D remains ambiguous. The CDR3 is made up of 12 amino acids. With 11 bases removed from V and 0 bases from J, the gap between germline ends came to 9 bases. The germline V gene has CDR1 MNHEY and CDR2 SMNVEV (reference sequence). The CDR3 loop is CAVGLSTDTQYF. The CDR3 DNA sequence: TGTGCCGTCGGGCTTAGCACAGATACGCAGTATTTT.

The chain couples TRBV20-1 to TRBJ2-3; 8 bases align to TRBD1. With 3 bases clipped from V and 6 bases from J, the junction kept 8 bases outside the gene matches. In germline, CDR1 is DFQATT, CDR2 SNEGSKA (reference sequence). The CDR3 is 14 amino acids. CDR3 coding DNA: TGCAGTGCTAGCAGACAGGGGCCCTGGGATACGCAGTATTTT. It specifies CSASRQGPWDTQYF.

The rearrangement joins TRBV7-8 to TRBJ2-1; D possibly uses TRBD1 or TRBD2 (6 bases each). Trimming left V 3 bases short and J 5 bases short, with 8 bases between. The CDR3 extends over 13 amino acids. Looked up from germline, CDR1 is SGHVS and CDR2 is FQNEAQ. The DNA of the CDR3 is TGTGCCAGCAGCTTGGAGGGGGACAATGAGCAGTTCTTC. This codes for CASSLEGDNEQFF.

The table lists this clonotype with a few counts. The chain is built from TRBV18 and TRBJ1-3; TRBD1 might be the D (5 bases). This CDR3 has 17 residues. Germline V CDR1 and CDR2: KGHSH, LQKENI. Trimming pared 3 bases from V and 0 bases from J, leaving 15 bases between. This chain's CDR3 is CASSPESGHYSGNTIYF. As DNA, the CDR3 is TGTGCCAGCTCACCGGAATCCGGACACTACTCTGGAAACACCATATATTTT.

The chain uses TRBV5-1 and TRBJ2-4, with D perhaps matching TRBD1 (5 bases). The V gene lost 4 bases and the J gene lost 8 bases, with 13 bases spanning the gap. The CDR3 covers 13 residues. Germline CDR1 SGHRS, CDR2 YFSETQ. The CDR3, as DNA: TGCGCCAGCAGCCCGACAGCCTCAGACATTCAGTACTTC. Protein: CASSPTASDIQYF.

The table lists this clonotype with a few counts. The chain is built from TRBV3-1 and TRBJ2-1; D might be TRBD2 (6 bases). The CDR3 contains 16 residues. Germline V CDR1 and CDR2: LGHDT, YNNKEL (reference sequence). V lost 4 bases and J lost 5, with 18 bases in between. Written as DNA, the CDR3 is TGTGCCAGCAGCCTCGACCTTGGCGGGACCGACAATGAGCAGTTCTTC. It is translated as CASSLDLGGTDNEQFF.

This clonotype came up a few times. This chain joins TRBV4-3 and TRBJ1-1; D is ambiguous. Trimming pared 2 bases from V and 7 bases from J, leaving 11 bases between. This CDR3 region has 13 residues. The V gene's germline CDR1 is LGHNA and CDR2 YSLEER. The DNA of the CDR3 is TGCGCCAGCAGCCAACGTCAGGCAGGTGAAGCTTTCTTT. Translating gives CASSQRQAGEAFF.

The chain carries TRBV10-3 and TRBJ2-6, with D perhaps matching TRBD1 (5 bases). Looked up from germline, CDR1 is ENHRY and CDR2 is SYGVKD. Between the trimmed V and J ends, which lost 0 bases and 0 bases, there was a span of 6 bases. This CDR3 region has 16 residues. In nucleotides, the CDR3 is TGTGCCATCAGTGAGTCAGACAGCTCTGGGGCCAACGTCCTGACTTTC. Translated, it gives CAISESDSSGANVLTF.

The chain couples TRBV10-3 to TRBJ2-7, with D perhaps TRBD1 or TRBD2 (5 bases each). CDR1 and CDR2 (germline): ENHRY, SYGVKD. The CDR3 is 14 residues long. V lost 0 bases to trimming and J lost 6 bases, with 12 bases between them. In nucleotides, the CDR3 is TGTGCCATCAGTGAGTCGGGACGGGGCCTCGAGCAGTACTTC. Encoded protein: CAISESGRGLEQYF.

The chain carries TRBV3-1 and TRBJ2-5; D not resolved. The CDR3 spans 15 residues. V lost 1 base and J lost 0, with 9 bases in between. The germline gives CDR1 LGHDT, CDR2 YNNKEL (reference sequence). The CDR3 coding sequence is TGTGCCAGCAGCCAAGGGGCAGCGTACCAAGAGACCCAGTACTTC. Protein product: CASSQGAAYQETQYF.

This clonotype was seen a few times. The chain uses TRBV27 and TRBJ1-1; a possible D gene is TRBD1 (5 bases). V was cut by 7 bases and J by 7 bases, with 10 bases left in between. This CDR3 region has 11 residues. The germline V gene has CDR1 MNHEY and CDR2 SMNVEV (reference sequence). The CDR3 region is CASIGGFEAFF. CDR3 in DNA: TGTGCCAGCATCGGGGGGTTTGAAGCTTTCTTT.

The chain joins TRBV11-1 to TRBJ2-7; 13 bases map to TRBD2. The trim removed 5 bases at V and 4 bases at J, leaving 8 bases unmatched. The CDR3 runs 16 residues. CDR1 and CDR2 (germline): SGHAT, FQDESV (reference sequence). DNA for the CDR3: TGTGCCAGCAGCCTGAGGAGGACTAGCGGGAGTTACGAGCAGTACTTC. The encoded protein is CASSLRRTSGSYEQYF.

The sample holds a few counts of this clonotype. The gene calls are TRBV28 and TRBJ2-1; TRBD2 matches at 7 bases. Germline V gene lookup returns CDR1 MDHEN and CDR2 SYDVKM. There are 12 residues in the CDR3. After removal of 5 bases from V and 9 bases from J, the junction contained 4 bases not matched to a gene. The CDR3 protein is CASSDLAVEQFF. DNA for the CDR3: TGTGCCAGCAGTGACCTAGCGGTTGAGCAGTTCTTC.

This clonotype has ten or more counts. The CDR3 DNA reads TGTGCCAGCCGAACCGATAGCGGGATGGGCAATGAGCAGTTCTTC. Its protein is CASRTDSGMGNEQFF. This chain connects TRBV6-2 or TRBV6-3 to TRBJ2-1; 8 bases match TRBD2. The CDR3 spans 15 residues. After removal of 8 bases from V and 6 bases from J, the junction contained 12 bases not matched to a gene. Germline CDR1 and CDR2: MNHEY and SVGEGT.

This clonotype was found many times. This chain uses TRBV12-3 or TRBV12-4 with TRBJ2-7; the D is unclear. The CDR3 is 11 residues long. The germline V and J ends were trimmed by 10 bases and 6 bases, with 13 bases remaining between them. DNA for the CDR3: TGTGCCATCCACGTAGGTAGCGAGCAGTACTTC. It specifies CAIHVGSEQYF.

The chain carries TRBV3-1 and TRBJ2-7; unclear D gene. The CDR3 is 12 residues long. Germline loops: CDR1 LGHDT, CDR2 YNNKEL (reference sequence). The V gene lost 0 bases and the J gene lost 6 bases, with 6 bases spanning the gap. As DNA, the CDR3 is TGTGCCAGCAGCCAAGAACTCGGCGAGCAGTACTTC. Translated, it gives CASSQELGEQYF.

This clonotype was seen at least ten times. CDR3 amino acids: CASISGLGDTQYF. The CDR3 region has the DNA TGTGCCAGCATCTCGGGATTGGGAGATACGCAGTATTTT. The chain links TRBV28 to TRBJ2-3; possibly TRBD2 for D (5 bases). Trimming stripped 7 bases from V and 5 bases from J, with 13 bases between. Germline assignment: CDR1 MDHEN and CDR2 SYDVKM. The CDR3 length is 13 residues.

This clonotype has at least ten counts. This chain uses TRBV29-1 with TRBJ2-1; 11 bases are a match to TRBD2. V lost 5 bases to trimming and J lost 4 bases; unmatched junction nucleotides: 10. The CDR3 runs to 16 residues. Germline loops: CDR1 SQVTM, CDR2 ANQGSEA. The CDR3 loop reads CSVIEWLAGGYNEQFF. CDR3 DNA: TGCAGCGTTATCGAATGGCTAGCGGGAGGTTACAATGAGCAGTTCTTC.

The chain employs TRBV29-1 and TRBJ2-1, with D unresolved. Between the trimmed V and J ends, which lost 4 bases and 2 bases, there was a span of 6 bases. Germline CDR1 and CDR2: SQVTM and ANQGSEA. The CDR3 sequence is 12 residues long. The CDR3 nucleotides are TGCAGCGTTGCCGAACCCTACAATGAGCAGTTCTTC. It specifies CSVAEPYNEQFF.

This clonotype was seen more than once but under ten times. The gene calls are TRBV19 and TRBJ2-2; the D gene is possibly TRBD2 (6 bases). The germline V and J ends were trimmed by 3 bases and 7 bases, with 12 bases remaining between them. The CDR3 is 14 amino acids. Germline-derived CDR1 and CDR2 are LNHDA and SQIVND (reference sequence). The CDR3 DNA sequence: TGTGCCAGTAGTATTGGCCTAGCGATCGGGGAGCTGTTTTTT. Amino acids: CASSIGLAIGELFF.

This clonotype has a handful of counts. The chain carries TRBV7-8 and TRBJ2-3; D unresolved. V lost 5 bases to trimming and J lost 2 bases, with 14 bases between them. Germline V CDR1 and CDR2: SGHVS, FQNEAQ. This CDR3 has 15 amino acids. The CDR3 reads CASSLLALATDTQYF. The DNA for the CDR3 is TGTGCCAGCAGCCTCCTCGCGCTGGCCACAGATACGCAGTATTTT. Combining the CDR3 with reference TRBV7-8 and TRBJ2-3 gives the whole variable domain GAGVSQSPRYKVAKRGQDVALRCDPISGHVSLFWYQQALGQGPEFLTYFQNEAQLDKSGLPSDRFFAERPEGSVSTLKIQRTQQEDSAVYLCASSLLALATDTQYFGPGTRLTVL.

This chain connects TRBV7-6 to TRBJ2-1; 9 nucleotides align to TRBD1. The CDR3 extends over 15 amino acids. After removal of 3 bases from V and 3 bases from J, the junction contained 3 bases not matched to a gene. Germline V gene data show CDR1 as SGHVS and CDR2 as FNYEAQ. The CDR3, as DNA: TGTGCCAGCAGCTTGGGACAGGGATACTACAATGAGCAGTTCTTC. Its protein product is CASSLGQGYYNEQFF.

There are a few counts of this clonotype. This chain links TRBV29-1 with TRBJ2-7; D unresolved. V lost 3 bases, J lost 2 bases, and 14 bases lay in between. Per the germline V gene, CDR1 is SQVTM and CDR2 is ANQGSEA. This CDR3 region has 14 residues. CDR3 sequence reads: CSVEVGQAPYEQYF. In DNA form, the CDR3 reads TGCAGCGTTGAGGTCGGGCAGGCTCCCTACGAGCAGTACTTC.

This clonotype was found a few times. The rearrangement uses TRBV5-4 and TRBJ1-1; 9 nucleotides match TRBD1. This CDR3 region has 14 residues. CDR1 and CDR2 (germline): SGHNT, YYREEE (reference sequence). The V segment lost 5 bases and the J segment 1 base; nucleotides outside the gene matches: 3. CDR3 in amino acids: CASRGDRANTEAFF. The CDR3 bases are TGTGCCAGCAGGGGGGACAGGGCGAACACTGAAGCTTTCTTT.